Each of the 4 T cell receptor beta chains below was sequenced from the same sample in a study of CXCR3-negative and CXCR3-positive naive CD8 T cells. Libraries of TRB cDNA were made by 5' RACE and carried UMIs. TCRdb reprocessed the 5' RACE reads, keeping one entry per CDR3 protein, no DNA. The sample holds around 81,000 distinct CDR3 sequences. The sample comprised naive CXCR3- CD8+ T cells from blood. Regarding subset: CD45RO-CCR7+CD27+CD95- naive CD8+ T cells lacking CXCR3 (TNR3-). Every receptor here comes from a human donor in good health. Some clones in this sample may be carry-over from other donors' samples.

The chain employs TRBV25-1 and TRBJ1-2; TCRdb lists TRBD1, though no DNA is available to test this call. CDR1 and CDR2 (germline): MGHDK, SYGVNS. This CDR3 comprises 13 residues. CDR3 sequence: CASTDRVDYGYTF.

The chain uses TRBV5-1 and TRBJ1-1; as DNA is missing, the TRBD1 call by TCRdb cannot be tested. The CDR3 extends over 11 amino acids. CDR1 and CDR2 from the germline V gene are SGHRS and YFSETQ. CDR3 loop: CASYGGREAFF.

V gene TRBV30 combines with J gene TRBJ1-2. CDR3 length: 14 residues. Germline V gene sequence: CDR1 GTSNPN, CDR2 SVGIG (reference sequence). CDR3 residues: CAWTPGLLREGYTF.

The V gene is TRBV12-3 or TRBV12-4, the J gene TRBJ1-2; TCRdb proposes TRBD1, but this gene call is untestable without DNA. The CDR3 extends over 14 amino acids. The CDR3 here is CASSPLSGAAGYTF.